This T cell receptor beta chain originates from a study of T cells in Graves' hyperthyroidism and ophthalmopathy. Overall study context: Initial diagnosis, before any treatment, was when peripheral blood was collected.

Clinical symptoms, serum thyroxine, TRAb, thyroid ultrasound and orbital computed tomography informed diagnoses. Cells are PBMCs isolated from about 10 ml of fresh blood. As concerns this clonotype: This could be a read error, since a much larger clone is one nucleotide away.

Unmatched junction bases numbered 9, after V lost 8 bases and J lost 10 bases. Germline values: CDR1 SGHTA, CDR2 FQGNSA. The CDR3 is 13 residues long. RNA transcripts yielded amplified TCR beta CDR3 regions. RT-PCR in the first round (using the HTBI primer set) targeted the TCR CDR3. MiXCR was run by TCRdb on the multiplex PCR reads, yielding one entry per CDR3 protein. The repertoire holds hundreds of thousands of distinct CDR3 sequences, with 14% as singletons. The V call is TRBV7-2, the J call TRBJ2-1, with 9 bases matching TRBD2. Sequencing was carried out using blood. The sequence derives from a woman aged 45-65 years with Graves' ophthalmopathy. The CDR3 spells CASGTTGLAEQFF. Here the CDR3 DNA reads TGTGCCAGCGGCACGACAGGACTAGCGGAGCAGTTCTTC.